The rows below give T cell receptor beta chains drawn from one sample of a study of regulatory T cells in long-lasting Graves disease. TCRdb independently ran MiXCR on the multiplex PCR reads; one entry per CDR3 protein. The table has roughly 350,000 distinct CDR3 sequences, around 15% seen once. The data were also submitted as part of a second study, on T cells in Graves' hyperthyroidism and ophthalmopathy.

The material was peripheral blood mononuclear cells (PBMCs), obtained at new diagnosis, from a patient treated with antithyroid drugs. These receptors all come from a woman between 18 and 29 years old with Graves disease. The CDR3 runs from the conserved cysteine through the conserved F or W. The D gene is left open where the match is weak. The listing skips clone size in some rows; elsewhere it reads once, few, many or a size class.

TRBV18	TRBJ2-2	TRBD1	many	TGTGCCAGCTCACTATTGGGACAGACTACCGGGGAGCTGTTTTTT	CASSLLGQTTGELFF
TRBV6-1	TRBJ2-7	.	few	TGTGCCAGCAGCCCCCAACAGGGAAACGAGCAGTACTTC	CASSPQQGNEQYF
TRBV5-1	TRBJ2-3	TRBD1	few	TGCGCCAGCAGCCGACAGGGACCCACAGATACGCAGTATTTT	CASSRQGPTDTQYF
TRBV30	TRBJ1-1	TRBD1	many	TGTGCCTGGAGGATGCGTGTAGGGGGCGAAGCTTTCTTT	CAWRMRVGGEAFF
TRBV20-1	TRBJ1-2	.	few	TGCAGTGCTAGAGACCTCCGGACAGTGACCAGATCTAACTATGGCTACACCTTC	CSARDLRTVTRSNYGYTF
TRBV6-1	TRBJ1-5	.	few	TGTGCCAGCGCATTTGGTAGCAATCAGCCCCAGCATTTT	CASAFGSNQPQHF
TRBV20-1	TRBJ2-2	.	many	TGCAGTGCTCCAAACACCTTCACGCGGGGGCGTACCGGGGAGCTGTTTTTT	CSAPNTFTRGRTGELFF
TRBV6-1	TRBJ2-5	.	many	TGTGCCAGCAGTGGGTCTTCGGGGACGTATGGAGAGACCCAGTACTTC	CASSGSSGTYGETQYF
TRBV19	TRBJ1-1	TRBD1	few	TGTGCCAGTAGTATCCGGACAGGCGTCCAAGCTTTCTTT	CASSIRTGVQAFF
TRBV30	TRBJ2-1	.	many	TGTGCCTGGAGTGTGAGTCAGGTGAATGAGCAGTTCTTC	CAWSVSQVNEQFF
TRBV7-3	TRBJ1-5	TRBD1	many	TGTGCCAGCAGCCCTCCGGACAGGGGAAGCAATCAGCCCCAGCATTTT	CASSPPDRGSNQPQHF
TRBV5-1	TRBJ2-1	.	.	TGTGCCAGCAGCCCGGGGAGGAGCGGATCCTACAATGAGCAGTTCTTC	CASSPGRSGSYNEQFF
TRBV7-3	TRBJ2-1	TRBD2	few	TGTGCCAGCAGCTTATACGCGGGAGTGGGGGAGCAGTTCTTC	CASSLYAGVGEQFF
TRBV2	TRBJ1-6	.	.	TGTGCCAGCAGGACGACACCCTATAATTCACCCCCCCACTTT	CASRTTPYNSPPHF
TRBV20-1	TRBJ2-5	TRBD2	many	TGCAGTGCTTTCTCCCCTAGCGGGAGTCAAGAGACCCAGTACTTC	CSAFSPSGSQETQYF
TRBV6-1	TRBJ2-1	.	many	TGTGCCAGCAGCCGATACAATGAGCAGTTCTTC	CASSRYNEQFF
TRBV20-1	TRBJ1-1	.	many	TGCAGTGCAACTCCACAGGGAGACACTGAAGCTTTCTTT	CSATPQGDTEAFF
TRBV9	TRBJ1-2	.	few	TGTGCCAGCAGCAAGGAGGGACATCGGGGCTACACCTTC	CASSKEGHRGYTF
TRBV28	TRBJ1-1	TRBD1	many	TGTGCCAGCAGTCCCAGGACAGGGTATGAGGTTGAAGCTTTCTTT	CASSPRTGYEVEAFF
TRBV2	TRBJ1-3	.	.	TGTGCCAGCAGTTCTGGACCGTCTTGGGACTCTGGAAACACCATATATTTT	CASSSGPSWDSGNTIYF
TRBV20-1	TRBJ1-5	.	.	TGCAGTGCTAGAGTTAACAGCAATCAGCCCCAGCATTTT	CSARVNSNQPQHF
TRBV7-9	TRBJ2-1	TRBD1	many	TGTGCCAGCAGCTCCTCTACAGGGGCATTAGTCAATGAGCAGTTCTTC	CASSSSTGALVNEQFF
TRBV5-1	TRBJ1-6	TRBD1	few	TGCGCCAGCAGCTTGGGACAGGGGGTAGAGAGTTCACCCCTCCACTTT	CASSLGQGVESSPLHF
TRBV7-9	TRBJ1-4	.	once	TGTGCCAGCACCAAGACAGCAACTAATGAAAAACTGTTTTTT	CASTKTATNEKLFF
TRBV9	TRBJ2-1	.	many	TGTGCCAGCAGCGTAGGAGGGAGCCCCTCCTACAATGAGCAGTTCTTC	CASSVGGSPSYNEQFF
TRBV4-1	TRBJ1-2	.	many	TGCGCCAGCAGCCAAGTAAGTCTGACGACTAACTATGGCTACACCTTC	CASSQVSLTTNYGYTF
TRBV11-2	TRBJ1-5	.	many	TGTGTCAGCAGCTTAGGTCCCCAGGTAGGATACAATCAGCCCCAGCATTTT	CVSSLGPQVGYNQPQHF
TRBV4-1	TRBJ1-2	.	many	TGCGCCAGCAGCCAAGAGCAGGGGAACTATGGCTACACCTTC	CASSQEQGNYGYTF
TRBV6-1	TRBJ2-1	.	many	TGTGCCAGCAGTGCGACCTTCAATGAGCAGTTCTTC	CASSATFNEQFF
TRBV28	TRBJ1-1	.	many	TGTGCCAGCAGTCCAACGCTCCAGGGGATAGGCACTGAAGCTTTCTTT	CASSPTLQGIGTEAFF
TRBV28	TRBJ2-7	.	many	TGTGCCAGCACCAACTGGGGTGACGGAACCTACGAGCAGTACTTC	CASTNWGDGTYEQYF
TRBV30	TRBJ2-7	TRBD1	many	TGTGCCTGGAGTGTAGGCGGACAGGGGGCCTACGAGCAGTACTTC	CAWSVGGQGAYEQYF
TRBV3-1	TRBJ2-7	.	many	TGTGCCAGCAGCCAAGGGTTTACCGGGACGGGGACCTACGAGCAGTACTTC	CASSQGFTGTGTYEQYF
TRBV7-3	TRBJ2-2	.	.	TGTGCCAGCAGCCCAAGCCCACAGGCTGCGAACACCGGGGAGCTGTTTTTT	CASSPSPQAANTGELFF
TRBV5-1	TRBJ1-2	.	many	TGCGCCAGCAGCTTGGAGACAGGAAGCTATGGCTACACCTTC	CASSLETGSYGYTF
TRBV5-4	TRBJ2-2	.	many	TGTGCCAGCAGCCTTCAGGGGCTGACCGGGGAGCTGTTTTTT	CASSLQGLTGELFF
TRBV6-1	TRBJ2-7	TRBD2	many	TGTGCCAGCAGTATCCCCCCGCTAGCGGGGGACGACGAGCAGTACTTC	CASSIPPLAGDDEQYF
TRBV20-1	TRBJ2-3	TRBD2	.	TGCAGTGCTAGAGAAGCGGGACGCGGCACAGATACGCAGTATTTT	CSAREAGRGTDTQYF
TRBV14	TRBJ2-2	.	few	TGTGCCAGCAGCCAAGTGAGGGGGACCGGGGAGCTGTTTTTT	CASSQVRGTGELFF
TRBV2	TRBJ1-2	.	many	TGTGCCAGCAGTGATGGAGGGCTCGGTGGCTACACCTTC	CASSDGGLGGYTF
TRBV9	TRBJ2-5	TRBD1	.	TGTGCCAGCAGCGTGAATCCGACAGGGGGACAAGAGACCCAGTACTTC	CASSVNPTGGQETQYF
TRBV20-1	TRBJ2-5	TRBD2	many	TGCAGTGCCCTGCGGGGGACCCAACGGACCCAGTACTTC	CSALRGTQRTQYF
TRBV6-2/TRBV6-3	TRBJ2-7	TRBD1	many	TGTGCCAGCAGTTACGTCACAGGGGGCAACGAGCAGTACTTC	CASSYVTGGNEQYF
TRBV6-2/TRBV6-3	TRBJ2-2	.	many	TGTGCCAGCAGTTGGGCGGCCGGGGAGCTGTTTTTT	CASSWAAGELFF
TRBV28	TRBJ2-2	.	few	TGTGCCAGCAGCATGTGGAATTACCCTAACACCGGGGAGCTGTTTTTT	CASSMWNYPNTGELFF
TRBV7-9	TRBJ2-3	.	.	TGTGCCAGCAGCTTACGGGCCGGTAGCACAGATACGCAGTATTTT	CASSLRAGSTDTQYF
TRBV9	TRBJ1-6	TRBD1	many	TGTGCCAGCAGCGTCACTCCGGGACAGGGAAATTCACCCCTCCACTTT	CASSVTPGQGNSPLHF